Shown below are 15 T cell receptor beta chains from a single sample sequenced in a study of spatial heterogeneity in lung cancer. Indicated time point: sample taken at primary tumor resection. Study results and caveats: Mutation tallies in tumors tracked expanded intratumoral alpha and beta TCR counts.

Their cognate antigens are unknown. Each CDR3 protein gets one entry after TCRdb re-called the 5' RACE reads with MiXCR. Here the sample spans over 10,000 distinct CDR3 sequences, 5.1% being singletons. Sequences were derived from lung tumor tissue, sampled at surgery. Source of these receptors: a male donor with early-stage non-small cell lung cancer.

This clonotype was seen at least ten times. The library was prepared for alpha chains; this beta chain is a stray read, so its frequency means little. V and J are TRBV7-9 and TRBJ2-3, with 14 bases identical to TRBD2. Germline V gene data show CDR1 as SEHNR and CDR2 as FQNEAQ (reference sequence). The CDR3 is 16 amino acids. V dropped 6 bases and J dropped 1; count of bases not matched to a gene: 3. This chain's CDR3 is CASRKGLAGGTDTQYF. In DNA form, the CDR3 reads TGTGCCAGCAGGAAGGGACTAGCGGGGGGCACAGATACGCAGTATTTT.

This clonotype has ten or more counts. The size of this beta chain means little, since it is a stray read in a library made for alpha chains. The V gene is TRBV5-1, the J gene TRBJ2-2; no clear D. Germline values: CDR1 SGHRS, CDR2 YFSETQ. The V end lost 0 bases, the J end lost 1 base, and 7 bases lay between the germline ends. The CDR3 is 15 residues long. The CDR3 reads CASSLGHENTGELFF. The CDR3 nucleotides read TGCGCCAGCAGCTTGGGACACGAGAACACCGGGGAGCTGTTTTTT.

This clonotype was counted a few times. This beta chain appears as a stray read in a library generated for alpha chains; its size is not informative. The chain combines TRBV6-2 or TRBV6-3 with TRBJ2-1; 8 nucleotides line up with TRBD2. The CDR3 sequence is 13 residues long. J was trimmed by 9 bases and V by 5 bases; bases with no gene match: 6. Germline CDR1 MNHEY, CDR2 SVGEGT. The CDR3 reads CASSRGLALEQFF. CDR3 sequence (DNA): TGTGCCAGCAGTCGAGGACTAGCCCTTGAGCAGTTCTTC.

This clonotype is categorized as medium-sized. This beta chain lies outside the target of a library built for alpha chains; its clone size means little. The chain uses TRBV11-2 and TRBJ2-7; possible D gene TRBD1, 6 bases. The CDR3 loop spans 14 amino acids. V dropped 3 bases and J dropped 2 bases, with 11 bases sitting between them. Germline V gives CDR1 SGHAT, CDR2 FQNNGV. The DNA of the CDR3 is TGTGCCAGCAGCTTCGGACAGATCACCTACGAGCAGTACTTC. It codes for CASSFGQITYEQYF. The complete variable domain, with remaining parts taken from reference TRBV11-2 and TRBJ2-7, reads EAGVAQSPRYKIIEKRQSVAFWCNPISGHATLYWYQQILGQGPKLLIQFQNNGVVDDSQLPKDRFSAERLKGVDSTLKIQPAKLEDSAVYLCASSFGQITYEQYFGPGTRLTVT.

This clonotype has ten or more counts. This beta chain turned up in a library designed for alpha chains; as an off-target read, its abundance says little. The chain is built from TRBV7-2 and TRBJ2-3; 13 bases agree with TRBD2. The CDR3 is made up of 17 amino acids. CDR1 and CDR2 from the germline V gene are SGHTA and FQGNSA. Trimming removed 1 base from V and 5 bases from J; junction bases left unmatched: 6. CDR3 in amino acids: CASSLVTSGGAGDTQYF. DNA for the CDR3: TGTGCCAGCAGCTTAGTAACTAGCGGGGGGGCCGGAGATACGCAGTATTTT. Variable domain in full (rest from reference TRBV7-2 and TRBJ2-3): GAGVSQSPSNKVTEKGKDVELRCDPISGHTALYWYRQSLGQGLEFLIYFQGNSAPDKSGLPSDRFSAERTGGSVSTLTIQRTQQEDSAVYLCASSLVTSGGAGDTQYFGPGTRLTVL.

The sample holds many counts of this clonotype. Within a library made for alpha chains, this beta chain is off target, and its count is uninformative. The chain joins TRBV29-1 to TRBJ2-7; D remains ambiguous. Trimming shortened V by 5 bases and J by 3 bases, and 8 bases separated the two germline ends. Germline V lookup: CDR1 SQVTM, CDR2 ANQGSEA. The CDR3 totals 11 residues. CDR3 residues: CSVYILYEQYF. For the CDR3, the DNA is TGCAGCGTTTACATACTCTACGAGCAGTACTTC.

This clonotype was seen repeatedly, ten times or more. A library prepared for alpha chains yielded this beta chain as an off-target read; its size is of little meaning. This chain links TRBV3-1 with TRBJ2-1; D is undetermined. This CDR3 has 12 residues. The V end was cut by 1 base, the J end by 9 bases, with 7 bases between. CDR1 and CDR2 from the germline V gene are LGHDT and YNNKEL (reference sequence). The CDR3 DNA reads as TGTGCCAGCAGCCAAGGGAAAAGTGAGCAGTTCTTC. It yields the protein CASSQGKSEQFF.

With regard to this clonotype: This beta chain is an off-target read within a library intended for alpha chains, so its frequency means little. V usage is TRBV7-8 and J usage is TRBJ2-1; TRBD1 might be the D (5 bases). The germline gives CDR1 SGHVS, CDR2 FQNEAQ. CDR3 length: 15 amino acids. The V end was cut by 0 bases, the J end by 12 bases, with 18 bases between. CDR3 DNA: TGTGCCAGCAGCTTAGCGGAGCTGGTGACAGAAGCGCAGTTCTTC. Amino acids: CASSLAELVTEAQFF.

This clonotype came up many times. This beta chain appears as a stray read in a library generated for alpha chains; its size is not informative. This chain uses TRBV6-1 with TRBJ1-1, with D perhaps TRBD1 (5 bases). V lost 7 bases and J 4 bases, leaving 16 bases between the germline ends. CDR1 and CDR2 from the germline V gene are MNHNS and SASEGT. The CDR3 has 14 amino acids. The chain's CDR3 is CASIRGPGGTEAFF. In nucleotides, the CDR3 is TGTGCCAGCATTCGGGGCCCCGGCGGCACTGAAGCTTTCTTT.

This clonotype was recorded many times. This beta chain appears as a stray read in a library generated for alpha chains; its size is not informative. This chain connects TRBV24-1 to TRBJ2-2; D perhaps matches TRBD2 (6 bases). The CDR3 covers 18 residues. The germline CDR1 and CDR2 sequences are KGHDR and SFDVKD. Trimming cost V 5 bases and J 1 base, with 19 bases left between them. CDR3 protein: CATSVGPGGMWNTGELFF. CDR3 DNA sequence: TGTGCCACCAGTGTTGGACCCGGAGGGATGTGGAACACCGGGGAGCTGTTTTTT.

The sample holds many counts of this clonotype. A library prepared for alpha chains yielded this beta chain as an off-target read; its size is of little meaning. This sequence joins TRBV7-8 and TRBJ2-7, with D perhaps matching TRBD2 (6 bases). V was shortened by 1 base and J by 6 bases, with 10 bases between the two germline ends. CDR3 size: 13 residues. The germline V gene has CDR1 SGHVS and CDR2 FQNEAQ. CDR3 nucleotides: TGTGCCAGCAGCTTAGAGGGAGGACTCGAGCAGTACTTC. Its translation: CASSLEGGLEQYF.

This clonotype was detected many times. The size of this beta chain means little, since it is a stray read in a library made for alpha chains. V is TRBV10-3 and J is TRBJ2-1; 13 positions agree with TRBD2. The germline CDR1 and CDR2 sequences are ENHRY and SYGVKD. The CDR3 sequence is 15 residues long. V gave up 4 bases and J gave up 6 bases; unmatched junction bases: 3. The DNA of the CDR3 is TGTGCCATCAGTGGGGGACTAGCGGGGCTCAATGAGCAGTTCTTC. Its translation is CAISGGLAGLNEQFF.

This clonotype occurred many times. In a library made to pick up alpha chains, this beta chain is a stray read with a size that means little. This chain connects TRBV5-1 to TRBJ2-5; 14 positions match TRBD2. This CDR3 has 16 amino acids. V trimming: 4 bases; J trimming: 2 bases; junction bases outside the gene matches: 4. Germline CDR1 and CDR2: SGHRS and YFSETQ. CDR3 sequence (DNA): TGCGCCAGCAGCCCGGGACTAGCGGGGGCTCAAGAGACCCAGTACTTC. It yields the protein CASSPGLAGAQETQYF.

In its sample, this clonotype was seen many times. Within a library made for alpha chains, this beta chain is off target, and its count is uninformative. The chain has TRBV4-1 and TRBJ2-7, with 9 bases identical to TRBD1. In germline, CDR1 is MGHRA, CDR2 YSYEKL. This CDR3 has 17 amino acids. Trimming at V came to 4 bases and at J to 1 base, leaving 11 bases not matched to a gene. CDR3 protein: CASSLSPPTGGSYEQYF. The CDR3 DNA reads TGCGCCAGCAGCCTCTCCCCCCCGACAGGGGGTTCCTACGAGCAGTACTTC.

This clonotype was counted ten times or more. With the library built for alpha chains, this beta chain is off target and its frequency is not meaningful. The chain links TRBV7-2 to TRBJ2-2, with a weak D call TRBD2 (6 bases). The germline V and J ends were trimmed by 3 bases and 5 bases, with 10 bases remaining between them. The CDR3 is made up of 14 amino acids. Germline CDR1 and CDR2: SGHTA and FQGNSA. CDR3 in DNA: TGTGCCAGCAGCTTGGGACTGAGGACCGGGGAGCTGTTTTTT. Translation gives CASSLGLRTGELFF.